This T cell receptor beta chain was profiled in a study of T-cell reconstitution after alpha-beta-depleted transplantation in children. Trimming took off 0 bases at V and 10 bases at J, with 3 bases between the two ends. CDR3 size: 11 residues. Germline V CDR1 and CDR2: SEHNR, FQNEAQ (reference sequence). As it was prepared, the TCRbeta library received unique molecular identifiers. TCRdb recomputed calls from the PCR reads with MiXCR, one row per CDR3 protein. This sample has over 550,000 distinct CDR3 sequences, with about 10% found just once. The chain combines TRBV7-9 with TRBJ2-2; no reliable D call. The clonotype comes from a human donor who donated a stem cell graft to a child with acute myeloid leukemia. The material was PBMCs from the stem cell graft donor, obtained from the stem cell graft. The CDR3 DNA sequence: TGTGCCAGCAGCTTAGCCTCGGAGCTGTTTTTT. As protein: CASSLASELFF.